Below are 19 T cell receptor beta chains sequenced from a single sample in a study of OX40 agonist ivuxolimab in advanced cancers. The repertoire was sequenced with immunoSEQ multiplex PCR; TCRdb's copy has only in-frame clones and lacks some. The sample lists 60,000 to 75,000 clones, about four fifths occurring once. The sample here was CD4+ or CD8+ T cells sorted from blood, taken in a trial of the OX40 agonist ivuxolimab. The receptor set was obtained from an adult with an advanced solid tumor such as melanoma, head and neck, liver or kidney cancer.

V gene TRBV19 combines with J gene TRBJ2-6; D is ambiguous. Germline V CDR1 and CDR2: LNHDA, SQIVND (reference sequence). The CDR3 totals 15 residues. V lost 5 bases to trimming and J lost 0 bases, with 8 bases between them. The CDR3 loop reads CASSSPFSGANVLTF. The CDR3 coding sequence is TGTGCCAGTAGTTCACCGTTCTCTGGGGCCAACGTCCTGACTTTC.

CDR3 nucleotide sequence: TGTGCCAGCAGTGAACTAGGTGGTTTCTACGAGCAGTACTTC. Translation gives CASSELGGFYEQYF. The chain couples TRBV6-5 to TRBJ2-7; D might be TRBD2 (5 bases). With 5 bases removed from V and 3 bases from J, the gap between germline ends came to 14 bases. Germline V gene sequence: CDR1 MNHEY, CDR2 SVGAGI. The CDR3 loop spans 14 amino acids.

The CDR3: CASSSEGSDTEAFF. The CDR3 region has the DNA TGCGCCAGCAGCTCGGAGGGGAGTGACACTGAAGCTTTCTTT. V usage is TRBV5-1 and J usage is TRBJ1-1; a weak D match, TRBD1 (5 bases). Trimming pared 3 bases from V and 3 bases from J, leaving 12 bases between. CDR3 length: 14 amino acids. Germline assignment: CDR1 SGHRS and CDR2 YFSETQ.

This chain uses TRBV2 with TRBJ2-5; D is possibly TRBD1 (6 bases). Germline CDR1 SNHLY, CDR2 FYNNEI. V was pared by 3 bases and J by 5 bases, with 16 bases between. The CDR3 consists of 15 residues. In DNA form, the CDR3 reads TGTGCCAGCAGTGATGGGGGCGCGGGTCAGGAGACCCAGTACTTC. Its translation: CASSDGGAGQETQYF.

The rearrangement uses TRBV20-1 and TRBJ2-3; D call uncertain. The CDR3 consists of 10 residues. V lost 3 bases to trimming and J lost 6 bases, with 4 bases between them. Germline CDR1 and CDR2: DFQATT and SNEGSKA (reference sequence). The CDR3 is CSASQDTQYF. In DNA, the CDR3 is TGCAGTGCTAGTCAGGATACGCAGTATTTT.

DNA of the CDR3: TGTGCCAGCTCACAGGGACAGGCAGCCTACAATGAGCAGTTCTTC. Translating it yields CASSQGQAAYNEQFF. V and J are TRBV18 and TRBJ2-1; 8 bases map to TRBD1. V lost 4 bases, J lost 2 bases, and 4 bases stayed unmatched. This CDR3 contains 15 residues. Germline values: CDR1 KGHSH, CDR2 LQKENI.

This chain joins TRBV27 and TRBJ2-1; tentatively, D is TRBD1 (5 bases). The CDR3 runs to 12 residues. Germline V gene lookup returns CDR1 MNHEY and CDR2 SMNVEV (reference sequence). V lost 6 bases and J 12 bases, leaving 15 bases between the germline ends. CDR3 DNA sequence: TGTGCCAGCAGCAAATTCGCCCAGGGGCAGTTCTTC. Protein sequence: CASSKFAQGQFF.

The table lists this clone with a few counts. The CDR3: CASSLQGGESEQYF. Here the CDR3 DNA reads TGTGCCAGCAGCCTCCAGGGGGGAGAAAGCGAGCAGTACTTC. The chain combines TRBV7-2 with TRBJ2-7, with D possibly matching TRBD1 (7 bases). Between the trimmed V and J ends, which lost 5 bases and 6 bases, there was a span of 17 bases. The CDR3 totals 14 residues. Per germline, CDR1 SGHTA and CDR2 FQGNSA.

V gene TRBV10-3 combines with J gene TRBJ1-1; D not resolved. Trimming took 5 bases from V and 7 from J, leaving 17 bases between them. This CDR3 has 14 amino acids. CDR1 and CDR2 (germline): ENHRY, SYGVKD. CDR3 loop: CAISPLAAIGEAFF. The DNA of the CDR3 is TGTGCCATCAGTCCCTTGGCCGCGATCGGTGAAGCTTTCTTT.

CDR3 in DNA: TGTGCCAGTAGTACTAGCGGGAGGGCCGAATACAATGAGCAGTTCTTC. Encoded protein: CASSTSGRAEYNEQFF. The V and J genes are TRBV19 and TRBJ2-1, with 12 bases fitting TRBD2. Germline CDR1 and CDR2: LNHDA and SQIVND (reference sequence). Germline trimming cut 4 bases from V and 4 bases from J; bases unmatched to any gene: 5. This CDR3 region has 16 residues.

The rearrangement links TRBV11-2 to TRBJ1-1; D not resolved. Germline V gene data show CDR1 as SGHAT and CDR2 as FQNNGV. V dropped 1 base and J dropped 1 base, with 4 bases sitting between them. The CDR3 is 13 residues long. CDR3 sequence (DNA): TGTGCCAGCAGCTTAGCGTGGAACACTGAAGCTTTCTTT. It specifies CASSLAWNTEAFF.

The rearrangement uses TRBV19 and TRBJ2-4; D unclear. V lost 2 bases and J lost 7, with 12 bases in between. The CDR3 loop spans 14 amino acids. CDR1 and CDR2 from the germline V gene are LNHDA and SQIVND (reference sequence). CDR3 in amino acids: CASSIKVTRNIQYF. The CDR3 nucleotides read TGTGCCAGTAGTATAAAGGTGACAAGGAACATTCAGTACTTC.

This clone was counted between two and nine times. The V and J genes are TRBV7-9 and TRBJ1-1; D not resolved. V lost 4 bases and J 2 bases, leaving 14 bases between the germline ends. Per germline, CDR1 SEHNR and CDR2 FQNEAQ (reference sequence). The CDR3 loop spans 15 amino acids. In nucleotides, the CDR3 is TGTGCCAGCAGCTCGAAGACGGGTAGTAACACTGAAGCTTTCTTT. The encoded protein is CASSSKTGSNTEAFF.

The chain is built from TRBV5-1 and TRBJ2-5; no clear D gene. V lost 0 bases, J lost 1 base, and 4 bases lay in between. CDR3 length equals 13 residues. The germline gives CDR1 SGHRS, CDR2 YFSETQ. The chain's CDR3 is CASSLDSQETQYF. CDR3 DNA sequence: TGCGCCAGCAGCTTGGACAGCCAAGAGACCCAGTACTTC.

The chain uses TRBV7-3 and TRBJ2-1; TRBD2 is a possible D gene (6 bases). V was trimmed by 5 bases and J by 6 bases, leaving 11 bases between them. The germline V gene encodes CDR1 SGHTA and CDR2 FQGTGA. This CDR3 has 13 amino acids. CDR3 coding DNA: TGTGCCAGCAGCGCGGGACGGGGCAATGAGCAGTTCTTC. Amino acid sequence: CASSAGRGNEQFF.

The chain joins TRBV6-5 to TRBJ1-2, with D possibly matching TRBD1 (5 bases). Germline CDR1 MNHEY, CDR2 SVGAGI. The CDR3 has 14 residues. V was pared by 7 bases and J by 0 bases, with 12 bases between. The CDR3 protein is CASTFRGANYGYTF. In DNA form, the CDR3 reads TGTGCCAGCACCTTCCGGGGGGCTAACTATGGCTACACCTTC.

The chain uses TRBV18 and TRBJ2-5; TRBD2 aligns across 12 bases. This CDR3 comprises 15 residues. The trim removed 3 bases at V and 4 bases at J, leaving 3 bases unmatched. CDR1 and CDR2 (germline): KGHSH, LQKENI. CDR3: CASSPGLAGGETQYF. CDR3 in DNA: TGTGCCAGCTCACCGGGACTAGCGGGTGGAGAGACCCAGTACTTC.

This rearrangement joins TRBV9 to TRBJ2-7; 9 nucleotides line up with TRBD2. After removal of 0 bases from V and 4 bases from J, the junction contained 5 bases not matched to a gene. The CDR3 loop spans 15 amino acids. CDR1 is SGDLS and CDR2 is YYNGEE in the germline V gene. CDR3 amino acids: CASSVGLAEPYEQYF. The CDR3 region has the DNA TGTGCCAGCAGCGTAGGACTAGCGGAGCCTTACGAGCAGTACTTC.

The CDR3 DNA reads TGTGCCAGCAGCTACACCGTAGCGGGAGAAAAGAACACCGGGGAGCTGTTTTTT. Its protein product is CASSYTVAGEKNTGELFF. The chain has TRBV4-2 and TRBJ2-2, with 9 bases that match TRBD2. CDR1 and CDR2 from the germline V gene are LGHNA and YNFKEQ. The CDR3 covers 18 residues. The V segment lost 5 bases and the J segment 1 base; nucleotides outside the gene matches: 11.